This paragraph covers one T cell receptor beta chain sequence. The record originates from a study of T cells in women clearing cervical HPV infection. Turning to the study itself: Cases: HPV16-related CIN3 or worse on histology, a couple of invasive cancers.

Prevalent HPV16 infections were excluded; only incident single HPV16 infections included. Cervical HPV DNA detected by MY09/MY11 PCR, typed by dot-blot. Method: immunoSEQ multiplex PCR; TCRdb's copy keeps in-frame clones and lacks some. This table holds 20,000 to 30,000 clones. The sequenced sample consisted of blood buffy coat. This sequence was found in a woman between 18 and 75 years old with a cervical HPV16 infection that either progressed to CIN3+ or cleared (not recorded which).

The DNA read from the CDR3 is TGTGCCAGCAGGGGACAGGGGAACACTGAA. It yields the protein CASRGQGNTE. The full CDR3 protein reads CASRGQGNTEAFF. The chain is built from TRBV7-6 and TRBJ1-1, with TRBD1 matching over 9 bases. The DNA ends 3 residues before the CDR3 does, and the rest of the CDR3 is filled in from the germline J gene. CDR1 SGHVS and CDR2 FNYEAQ come from the germline V gene. The ends lost 6 bases at V and 1 base at J; junction bases unmatched: 0. CDR3 length: 13 residues.